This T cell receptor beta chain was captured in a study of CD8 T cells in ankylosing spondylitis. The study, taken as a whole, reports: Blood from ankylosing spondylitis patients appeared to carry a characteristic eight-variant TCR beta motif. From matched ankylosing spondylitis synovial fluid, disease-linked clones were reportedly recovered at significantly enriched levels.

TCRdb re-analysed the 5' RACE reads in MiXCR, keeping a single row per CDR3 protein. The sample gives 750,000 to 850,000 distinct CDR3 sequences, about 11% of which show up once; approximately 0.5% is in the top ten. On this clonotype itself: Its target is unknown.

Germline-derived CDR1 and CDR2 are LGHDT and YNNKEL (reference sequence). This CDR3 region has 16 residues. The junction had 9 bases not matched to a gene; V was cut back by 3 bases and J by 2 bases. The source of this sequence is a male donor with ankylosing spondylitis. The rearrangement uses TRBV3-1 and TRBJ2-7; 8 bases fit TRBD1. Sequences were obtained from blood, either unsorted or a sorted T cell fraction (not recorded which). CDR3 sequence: CASSQIHGQGTYEQYF. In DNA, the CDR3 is TGTGCCAGCAGCCAGATTCACGGACAGGGAACCTACGAGCAGTACTTC.